These 19 T cell receptor beta chains were sequenced from one sample in a study of neurological immune-mediated disorders. From the 5' RACE reads, TCRdb called clonotypes with MiXCR, one entry per CDR3 protein. The table includes over 60,000 distinct CDR3 sequences, 4% to 5.5% detected once. Specimen: PBMCs. All receptors come from a woman between 50 and 59 years old with multiple sclerosis.

This clonotype was recorded at least ten times. This chain connects TRBV6-5 to TRBJ2-1; TRBD2 aligns across 10 bases. The V and J ends lost 6 bases and 0 bases, in that order; junction bases with no gene match: 5. Germline V CDR1 and CDR2: MNHEY, SVGAGI. This CDR3 has 16 amino acids. CDR3 sequence: CASRATSGPSYNEQFF. The CDR3 coding sequence is TGTGCCAGCAGAGCGACTAGCGGGCCCTCCTACAATGAGCAGTTCTTC.

This clonotype was found many times. V gene TRBV5-1 combines with J gene TRBJ2-1, with D maybe TRBD1 (5 bases). The ends were cut back, 0 bases at V and 0 bases at J, with 13 bases in the middle. Germline V CDR1 and CDR2: SGHRS, YFSETQ. The CDR3 consists of 17 residues. CDR3 loop: CASSLARPGLSYNEQFF. The CDR3 nucleotides read TGCGCCAGCAGCTTGGCCAGGCCAGGGCTCTCCTACAATGAGCAGTTCTTC.

This clonotype was detected ten times or more. The V gene is TRBV7-9, the J gene TRBJ1-6, with 7 bases aligning to TRBD1. There are 16 residues in the CDR3. Trimming took 6 bases from V and 7 from J; bases not matched to a gene: 12. CDR1 is SEHNR and CDR2 is FQNEAQ in the germline V gene (reference sequence). The CDR3 sequence: CASRSNNRGGNSPLHF. The CDR3 nucleotides are TGTGCCAGCAGGTCTAATAACAGGGGAGGAAATTCACCCCTCCACTTT.

This clonotype was observed at least ten times. This rearrangement joins TRBV12-3 or TRBV12-4 to TRBJ1-1, with D maybe TRBD1 (6 bases). The CDR3 extends over 15 amino acids. Trimming stripped 0 bases from V and 1 base from J, with 9 bases between. CDR3 protein: CASSLAGRGNTEAFF. The CDR3 coding sequence is TGTGCCAGCAGTTTAGCGGGCAGGGGGAACACTGAAGCTTTCTTT.

Ten or more counts support this clonotype. The rearrangement uses TRBV4-1 and TRBJ2-3; D is ambiguous. Trimming took 3 bases from V and 2 from J, leaving 9 bases between them. CDR1 and CDR2 from the germline V gene are MGHRA and YSYEKL. The CDR3 totals 14 residues. CDR3 sequence reads: CASSQLTVTDTQYF. The DNA for the CDR3 is TGCGCCAGCAGCCAGCTAACAGTCACAGATACGCAGTATTTT.

J is TRBJ2-3 and V is TRBV30, with D possibly matching TRBD1 (7 bases). V dropped 3 bases and J dropped 2 bases, with 15 bases sitting between them. Germline CDR1 GTSNPN, CDR2 SVGIG (reference sequence). CDR3 length: 15 residues. For the CDR3, the DNA is TGTGCCTGGAGCCGGCAGGGGGGAAACACAGATACGCAGTATTTT. This gives the protein CAWSRQGGNTDTQYF.

The table lists this clonotype with many counts. V gene TRBV5-1 combines with J gene TRBJ1-5; D is possibly TRBD1 (5 bases). The germline gives CDR1 SGHRS, CDR2 YFSETQ. Trimming took off 3 bases at V and 7 bases at J, with 17 bases between the two ends. The CDR3 runs 15 residues. In DNA form, the CDR3 reads TGCGCCAGCAGCTGGGGAGTCGGGGCGGGGCAGCCCCAGCATTTT. Translated, it gives CASSWGVGAGQPQHF.

As to this clonotype: Given the absence of the conserved phenylalanine or tryptophan at the CDR3 end, a read error is likely. The DNA is left out, because the CDR3 cannot be placed on it with certainty; the CDR3 is given as TCRdb lists it. The chain employs TRBV5-1 and TRBJ2-7; the D call TRBD1 from the table was never checked on the DNA. The CDR3 adds up to 11 amino acids, both ends counted. CDR1 is SGHRS, CDR2 YFSETQ, per germline. Here the CDR3 reads CASSFGGYFYC.

This clonotype came up many times. The chain joins TRBV4-2 to TRBJ1-5, with D possibly matching TRBD1 (5 bases). This CDR3 spans 15 amino acids. Germline V CDR1 and CDR2: LGHNA, YNFKEQ. Trimming shortened V by 0 bases and J by 2 bases, and 8 bases separated the two germline ends. CDR3 sequence (DNA): TGTGCCAGCAGCCAAGACGGGGCCCGCAATCAGCCCCAGCATTTT. Translated, it gives CASSQDGARNQPQHF.

This clonotype was counted ten times or more. The J gene is TRBJ2-1, the V gene TRBV7-2; D possibly matches TRBD1 or TRBD2 (7 bases each). Germline V gene sequence: CDR1 SGHTA, CDR2 FQGNSA. Trimming cost V 5 bases and J 9 bases, with 17 bases left between them. The CDR3 runs 14 residues. CDR3 coding DNA: TGTGCCAGCAGCCAGGGGGGTCTAGCGGCTGAGCAGTTCTTC. It yields the protein CASSQGGLAAEQFF. Together with reference TRBV7-2 and TRBJ2-1, the CDR3 gives the full variable domain: GAGVSQSPSNKVTEKGKDVELRCDPISGHTALYWYRQSLGQGLEFLIYFQGNSAPDKSGLPSDRFSAERTGGSVSTLTIQRTQQEDSAVYLCASSQGGLAAEQFFGPGTRLTVL.

In its sample, this clonotype was seen many times. CDR3 sequence (DNA): TGTGCCAGCAGCTTGTGGGGGCCTCCCGAGCAGTTCTTC. This gives the protein CASSLWGPPEQFF. The genes are TRBV5-5 and TRBJ2-1, with D perhaps matching TRBD1 (6 bases). CDR3 size: 13 residues. In germline, CDR1 is SGHKS, CDR2 YYEKEE (reference sequence). Trimming took 1 base from V and 10 from J, leaving 12 bases between them.

This clonotype was seen at least ten times. The chain is built from TRBV12-3 or TRBV12-4 and TRBJ1-1; D gene ambiguous. With 3 bases removed from V and 5 bases from J, the gap between germline ends came to 10 bases. The CDR3 contains 13 residues. CDR3 sequence reads: CASSFSVLTEAFF. The CDR3 region has the DNA TGTGCCAGCAGTTTTTCGGTTCTAACTGAAGCTTTCTTT.

This clonotype showed up many times. This rearrangement joins TRBV5-1 to TRBJ1-1, with D perhaps matching TRBD1 (5 bases). This CDR3 contains 15 residues. The germline V gene encodes CDR1 SGHRS and CDR2 YFSETQ. Trimming removed 1 base at V and 5 bases at J, with 15 bases between. The CDR3 region has the DNA TGCGCCAGCAGCTTGTGGGGGGTGAGAGGAACTGAAGCTTTCTTT. This codes for CASSLWGVRGTEAFF.

This clonotype was seen many times. CDR3 in DNA: TGCAGTGCTATGGATCCCTCTGGGGCCAACGTCCTGACTTTC. This encodes CSAMDPSGANVLTF. The chain carries TRBV20-1 and TRBJ2-6; D gene ambiguous. Looked up from germline, CDR1 is DFQATT and CDR2 is SNEGSKA (reference sequence). The CDR3 is 14 residues long. With 4 bases removed from V and 0 bases from J, the gap between germline ends came to 7 bases.

This clonotype was observed a handful of times. The genes are TRBV28 and TRBJ2-7, with D tentatively TRBD1 or TRBD2 (5 bases each). Trimming shortened V by 7 bases and J by 2 bases, and 15 bases separated the two germline ends. Germline lookup yields CDR1 MDHEN and CDR2 SYDVKM. The CDR3 loop spans 14 amino acids. In nucleotides, the CDR3 is TGTGCCAGCATCTCGGGGCAGTCCGCCTACGAGCAGTACTTC. Its protein is CASISGQSAYEQYF.

This clonotype has ten or more counts. The chain links TRBV6-2 or TRBV6-3 to TRBJ2-3; D not resolved. Germline V gene sequence: CDR1 MNHEY, CDR2 SVGEGT. This CDR3 region has 15 residues. V shed 0 bases and J shed 2 bases, with 9 bases lying between them. CDR3 sequence reads: CASSYSSGNTDTQYF. DNA of the CDR3: TGTGCCAGCAGTTACTCGTCAGGTAACACAGATACGCAGTATTTT.

This clonotype occurred many times. The chain uses TRBV4-1 and TRBJ2-1; D is possibly TRBD1 or TRBD2 (5 bases each). V shed 4 bases and J shed 6 bases, with 10 bases lying between them. This CDR3 spans 13 amino acids. CDR1 MGHRA and CDR2 YSYEKL come from the germline V gene. In DNA form, the CDR3 reads TGCGCCAGCAGCCCGAGGGGCCGCAATGAGCAGTTCTTC. It yields the protein CASSPRGRNEQFF.

This clonotype was found many times. The chain has TRBV7-9 and TRBJ2-3; D not resolved. This CDR3 is built from 12 residues. Germline-derived CDR1 and CDR2 are SEHNR and FQNEAQ (reference sequence). V was shortened by 10 bases and J by 0 bases, with 8 bases between the two germline ends. The CDR3 DNA reads as TGTGCCATATGGAGCAGCACAGATACGCAGTATTTT. Amino acid sequence: CAIWSSTDTQYF. The variable domain in full, completed from reference TRBV7-9 and TRBJ2-3, reads DTGVSQNPRHKITKRGQNVTFRCDPISEHNRLYWYRQTLGQGPEFLTYFQNEAQLEKSRLLSDRFSAERPKGSFSTLEIQRTEQGDSAMYLCAIWSSTDTQYFGPGTRLTVL.

This clonotype was seen a few times. The J gene is TRBJ1-5, the V gene TRBV7-9; 8 bases fit TRBD1. Trimming at V came to 5 bases and at J to 4 bases, leaving 4 bases not matched to a gene. The CDR3 sequence is 14 residues long. CDR1 and CDR2 (germline): SEHNR, FQNEAQ (reference sequence). The CDR3 loop is CASSLGTGNQPQHF. The CDR3 nucleotides read TGTGCCAGCAGCCTCGGGACAGGTAATCAGCCCCAGCATTTT. Drawing the rest from reference TRBV7-9 and TRBJ1-5, the complete variable domain is DTGVSQNPRHKITKRGQNVTFRCDPISEHNRLYWYRQTLGQGPEFLTYFQNEAQLEKSRLLSDRFSAERPKGSFSTLEIQRTEQGDSAMYLCASSLGTGNQPQHFGDGTRLSIL.